Shown below are 3 T cell receptor beta chains from a single sample sequenced in a study of T cell changes during pregnancy in multiple sclerosis (dated by TCRdb to about 2019). The method behind the library was the immunoSEQ multiplex PCR assay. What TCRdb holds here is the immuneACCESS table cut down to in-frame rearrangements. Part of the clones is not present; checked against another copy, under half of the missing clones reflect an unresolved V gene, and the others are unexplained. Across this sample there are 45,000 to 50,000 clones, with around nine tenths seen only once. 0.37% of the sample is taken by the ten largest. The sequencing here drew on CD4+ T cells from peripheral blood mononuclear cells, taken in the second trimester of pregnancy. The origin of the receptors is a female donor in good health, enrolled as a control in a pregnancy study.

The count of this clone is one. The chain has TRBV18 and TRBJ1-5; 9 nucleotides agree with TRBD1. The CDR3 sequence is 15 residues long. J was trimmed by 3 bases and V by 5 bases; bases with no gene match: 5. The germline V gene encodes CDR1 KGHSH and CDR2 LQKENI. The CDR3 region is CASSTGQGNNQPQHF. CDR3 DNA sequence: TGTGCCAGCTCAACCGGACAGGGGAACAATCAGCCCCAGCATTTT.

CDR3 sequence (DNA): TGTGCCAGCTCCTTACAGGGGGCAGGGCAGCCCCAGCATTTT. This gives the protein CASSLQGAGQPQHF. This sequence joins TRBV18 and TRBJ1-5; 9 bases match TRBD1. V trimming: 6 bases; J trimming: 7 bases; junction bases outside the gene matches: 7. Per the germline V gene, CDR1 is KGHSH and CDR2 is LQKENI. The CDR3 has 14 residues.

The rearrangement joins TRBV11-2 to TRBJ2-1; 7 bases line up with TRBD2. Germline CDR1 is SGHAT and CDR2 is FQNNGV. CDR3 size: 16 residues. After removal of 0 bases from V and 9 bases from J, the junction contained 11 bases not matched to a gene. This chain's CDR3 is CASSLEFIGGVGEQFF. DNA of the CDR3: TGTGCCAGCAGCTTAGAATTTATTGGGGGGGTCGGTGAGCAGTTCTTC.